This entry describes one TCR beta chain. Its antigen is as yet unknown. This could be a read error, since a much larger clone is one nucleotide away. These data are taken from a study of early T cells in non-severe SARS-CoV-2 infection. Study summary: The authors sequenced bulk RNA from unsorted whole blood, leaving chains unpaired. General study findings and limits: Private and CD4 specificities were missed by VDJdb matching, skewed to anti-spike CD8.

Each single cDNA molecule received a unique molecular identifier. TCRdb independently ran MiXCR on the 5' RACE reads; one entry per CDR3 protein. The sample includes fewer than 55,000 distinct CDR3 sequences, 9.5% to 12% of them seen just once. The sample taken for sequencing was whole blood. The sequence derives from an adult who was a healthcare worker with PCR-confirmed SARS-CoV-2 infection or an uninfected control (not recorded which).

Here the CDR3 DNA reads TGCGCCAGCAGCCAAGATGGGGCGTGGGTCCAGGGCGGGAAGCTGTTTTTT. Its protein product is CASSQDGAWVQGGKLFF. The rearrangement uses TRBV4-3 and TRBJ2-2; the D gene is possibly TRBD2 (6 bases). Germline assignment: CDR1 LGHNA and CDR2 YSLEER. The CDR3 spans 17 residues.